The 8 T cell receptor beta chains listed next were all sequenced from one sample in a study of blood T cell repertoires in COVID-19. The method was immunoSEQ multiplex PCR; TCRdb's version includes in-frame clones alone and lacks a portion of them. The sample lists roughly 120,000 clones, roughly 84% seen once, with around 0.77% in the top ten. Sequencing was done on a sample of peripheral blood. The receptors come from a woman in her seventies with acute or convalescent COVID-19.

The CDR3 DNA follows: TGTGCCAGCAGTTATAGCGGGAGGATCGACGAGCAGTACTTC. Encoded protein: CASSYSGRIDEQYF. The chain combines TRBV7-2 with TRBJ2-7, with 10 bases that match TRBD2. This CDR3 has 14 residues. Germline CDR1 and CDR2: SGHTA and FQGNSA. Trimming at V came to 6 bases and at J to 5 bases, leaving 7 bases not matched to a gene. The full variable domain, in which reference TRBV7-2 and TRBJ2-7 provide the parts outside the CDR3, is GAGVSQSPSNKVTEKGKDVELRCDPISGHTALYWYRQSLGQGLEFLIYFQGNSAPDKSGLPSDRFSAERTGGSVSTLTIQRTQQEDSAVYLCASSYSGRIDEQYFGPGTRLTVT.

V is TRBV11-2 and J is TRBJ2-1; the match to TRBD2 covers 13 bases. Germline V gene lookup returns CDR1 SGHAT and CDR2 FQNNGV. Trimming removed 4 bases from V and 3 bases from J; junction bases left unmatched: 6. The CDR3 runs to 17 residues. Here the CDR3 DNA reads TGTGCCAGCAGCTCGGGGGGACTAGCGGGGCACTACAATGAGCAGTTCTTC. Amino acids: CASSSGGLAGHYNEQFF.

The chain carries TRBV7-3 and TRBJ2-5; 10 bases match TRBD2. There are 16 residues in the CDR3. V shed 5 bases and J 2 bases; nucleotides not matched to a gene: 8. Germline V CDR1 and CDR2: SGHTA, FQGTGA. In DNA, the CDR3 is TGTGCCAGCAGCCAAAGCGGGGGGGCGTGGCAAGAGACCCAGTACTTC. Translating gives CASSQSGGAWQETQYF.

This sequence joins TRBV28 and TRBJ2-2; 7 bases align to TRBD2. The CDR3 length is 15 residues. Germline-derived CDR1 and CDR2 are MDHEN and SYDVKM. V gave up 2 bases and J gave up 0 bases; unmatched junction bases: 0. The CDR3 loop reads CASSLAGANTGELFF. The CDR3 DNA is TGTGCCAGCAGTTTAGCGGGAGCGAACACCGGGGAGCTGTTTTTT.

The gene calls are TRBV6-5 and TRBJ2-3; possible D gene TRBD2, 5 bases. There are 16 residues in the CDR3. V gave up 4 bases and J gave up 2 bases, with 16 bases separating them. The V gene's germline CDR1 is MNHEY and CDR2 SVGAGI. CDR3 amino acids: CASSSSDFPITDTQYF. DNA for the CDR3: TGTGCCAGCAGTTCCTCGGACTTTCCGATCACAGATACGCAGTATTTT.

The rearrangement links TRBV27 to TRBJ2-7, with TRBD1 matching 10 bases. The V gene end was trimmed by 6 bases and the J gene end by 3 bases; junction bases not matched to a gene: 5. CDR3 length: 14 residues. Germline CDR1 reads MNHEY; CDR2 reads SMNVEV (reference sequence). CDR3 loop: CASRRQGALYEQYF. CDR3 coding DNA: TGTGCCAGCAGGCGACAGGGGGCCCTCTACGAGCAGTACTTC.

CDR3 nucleotide sequence: TGTGCCACCAGTGATGCCTCGACAGGGGACACTCAGCCCCAGCATTTT. Protein sequence: CATSDASTGDTQPQHF. The V gene is TRBV24-1, the J gene TRBJ1-5, with TRBD1 matching over 8 bases. J lost 6 bases, V lost 3 bases, and 9 bases had no gene match. The CDR3 contains 16 residues. Germline V lookup: CDR1 KGHDR, CDR2 SFDVKD.

As DNA, the CDR3 is TGTGCCACCAGTGAGGGCGCAACAGATACGCAGTATTTT. Its protein product is CATSEGATDTQYF. The chain has TRBV24-1 and TRBJ2-3; no definite D call. The CDR3 runs to 13 residues. Trimming left V 4 bases short and J 3 bases short, with 7 bases between. Germline V gene data show CDR1 as KGHDR and CDR2 as SFDVKD.